The 2 T cell receptor beta chains below come from one sample, sequenced in a study of blood T cell repertoires in COVID-19. Assay: immunoSEQ multiplex PCR; the TCRdb copy retains only in-frame clones and omits some. The sample yields a few hundred thousand clones, 87% seen once. The sample was PBMCs or T cells enriched from blood (not recorded which). These receptors all come from a man between 18 and 29 years old with acute COVID-19.

V and J are TRBV7-2 and TRBJ2-5, with TRBD2 matching 8 bases. The junction had 10 bases not matched to a gene; V was cut back by 5 bases and J by 2 bases. The CDR3 covers 16 residues. In germline, CDR1 is SGHTA, CDR2 FQGNSA. DNA for the CDR3: TGTGCCAGCAGCCCATCGGGGGGCGGGAGGCAAGAGACCCAGTACTTC. It encodes CASSPSGGGRQETQYF.

This chain links TRBV4-1 with TRBJ2-5, with TRBD1 identical over 10 bases. The V segment lost 5 bases and the J segment 2 bases; nucleotides outside the gene matches: 8. CDR1 is MGHRA and CDR2 is YSYEKL in the germline V gene. The CDR3 is 16 residues long. CDR3 bases: TGCGCCAGCAGCGAATTGACAGGGGGCAGACAAGAGACCCAGTACTTC. Translation: CASSELTGGRQETQYF.